This T cell receptor beta chain was found in a study of T cells in Graves' hyperthyroidism and ophthalmopathy. Comments on this clonotype: The antigen remains undetermined.

Study-wide results and limits: Onset of ophthalmopathy came a median roughly 6.5 months after the model predicted it. Most expanded thyroid clonotypes above 0.001 recurred in blood.

Exclusions: uncontrolled infection, other autoimmune disease, pregnancy, lactation. Based on clinical symptoms, serum thyroxine and TRAb, thyroid ultrasound and orbital computed tomography, diagnoses were reached. Authors of the study amplified TCR beta CDR3 regions from RNA transcripts. When the TCR CDR3 underwent first-round RT-PCR, the HTBI primer set was used. TCRdb processed the multiplex PCR reads anew with MiXCR; each CDR3 protein has one entry. The table includes roughly 500,000 distinct CDR3 sequences, 46% detected once. CDR3 size: 18 residues. With 8 bases removed from V and 0 bases from J, the gap between germline ends came to 25 bases. Germline lookup yields CDR1 MNHNS and CDR2 SASEGT.

What was sequenced was peripheral blood or thyroid tissue (not recorded which). J is TRBJ2-5 and V is TRBV6-1; D possibly corresponds to TRBD2 (6 bases). This TCR came from an adult woman with Graves' disease, either hyperthyroidism or ophthalmopathy (not recorded which). In nucleotides, the CDR3 is TGTGCCAGCGGCCGTCAAAGACTAGATTATCAGTACCAAGAGACCCAGTACTTC. Translating it yields CASGRQRLDYQYQETQYF.